The clone carrying this TCR beta chain was seen only a few times. The antigen is not known. A much larger clone is a single base away; this may be a read error. Ranging in age from about 6 to 100, the donors were healthy Caucasian individuals from Russia. The data derive from a study of blood T cells in healthy people across ages. Study-level points and caveats: Strong correlation was found linking TCR beta diversity to naive T cell percentage. Unknown donor CMV status possibly confounded expanded clonotype changes.

Trimming took off 1 base at V and 4 bases at J, with 10 bases between the two ends. The CDR3 length is 14 residues. Germline V gene data show CDR1 as SEHNR and CDR2 as FQNEAQ (reference sequence). It was with a sample-barcoded 5' primer and a J-beta primer mix that a second PCR of roughly 6 to 11 cycles was run. A single record per CDR3 protein comes from TCRdb applying MiXCR to the 5' RACE reads. The sample lists roughly 570,000 distinct CDR3 sequences, 27% seen once, with about 18% in the top ten. The chain uses TRBV7-9 and TRBJ1-2; D unclear. The source of this sequence is a woman aged 70 to 79 in good health. Sequenced input: blood. CDR3 amino acids: CASSLDEGAYGYTF. The CDR3 region has the DNA TGTGCCAGCAGCTTAGACGAGGGTGCCTATGGCTACACCTTC.